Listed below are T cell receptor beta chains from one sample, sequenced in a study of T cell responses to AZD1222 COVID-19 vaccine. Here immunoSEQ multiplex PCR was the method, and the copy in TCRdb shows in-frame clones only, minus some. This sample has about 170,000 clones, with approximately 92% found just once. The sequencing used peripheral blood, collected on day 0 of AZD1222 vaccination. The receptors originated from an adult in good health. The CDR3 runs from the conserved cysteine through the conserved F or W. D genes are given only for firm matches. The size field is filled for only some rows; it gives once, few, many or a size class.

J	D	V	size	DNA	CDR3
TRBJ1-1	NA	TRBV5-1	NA	TGCGCCAGCAGCTTGGCAGGGCCCGGCGGGCAAGCTTTCTTT	CASSLAGPGGQAFF
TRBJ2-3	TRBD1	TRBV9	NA	TGTGCCAGCAGCGGAGGACAGGGCCGCACAGATACGCAGTATTTT	CASSGGQGRTDTQYF
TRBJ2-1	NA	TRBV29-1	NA	TGCAGCGTTTTATGGATCTCCTACAATGAGCAGTTCTTC	CSVLWISYNEQFF
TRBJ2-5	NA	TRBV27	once	TGTGCCAGCAGTTTATCTGGGAACTACCGGCGGGCGGAGACCCAGTACTTC	CASSLSGNYRRAETQYF
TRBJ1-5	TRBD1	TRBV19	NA	TGTGCCAGTACTCGCCCCCGCTATGGACTTACAGGGGTGAGTCAGCCCCAGCATTTT	CASTRPRYGLTGVSQPQHF
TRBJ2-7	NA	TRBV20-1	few	TGCAGTGTGTCGCAGGCCTACGAGCAGTACTTC	CSVSQAYEQYF
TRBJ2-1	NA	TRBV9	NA	TGTGCCAGCAGCGTAGAAGGGCTTGAGCAGTTCTTC	CASSVEGLEQFF
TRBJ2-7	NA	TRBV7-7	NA	TGTGCTAGCAGCTTAGGCTATGGGGTGGACTACGAGCAGTACTTC	CASSLGYGVDYEQYF
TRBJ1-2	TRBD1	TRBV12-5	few	TGTGCTAGTGGTGCCTCAGGGGGCGGCTACACCTTC	CASGASGGGYTF
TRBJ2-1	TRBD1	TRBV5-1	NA	TGCGCCAGCGAGGACAGGGCGGGGACATTAGGTGAGCAGTTCTTC	CASEDRAGTLGEQFF
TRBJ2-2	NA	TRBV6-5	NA	TGTGCCAGCAGTTACCGCCTCGGGGAGCTGTTTTTT	CASSYRLGELFF
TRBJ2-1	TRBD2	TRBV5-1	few	TGCGCCAGCAAAGGTAGCGGGTCCAATGAGCAGTTCTTC	CASKGSGSNEQFF
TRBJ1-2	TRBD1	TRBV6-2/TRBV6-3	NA	TGTGCCAGCAGCCCAAGGATACAGGGGGCAAACTATGGCTACACCTTC	CASSPRIQGANYGYTF
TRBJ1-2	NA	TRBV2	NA	TGTGCCAGCAACCCCCAAGGGAGGGCTGATGGCTACACCTTC	CASNPQGRADGYTF
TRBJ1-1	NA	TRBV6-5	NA	TGTGCCAGCAGTTACTCGATCGCATCGAACACTGAAGCTTTCTTT	CASSYSIASNTEAFF
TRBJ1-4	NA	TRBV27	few	TGTGCCAGCAGTTTATCATGGAGTCCAAATGAAAAACTGTTTTTT	CASSLSWSPNEKLFF
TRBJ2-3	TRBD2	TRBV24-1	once	TGTGCCACCAGCTTACTAGCGGGGGGCACAGATACGCAGTATTTT	CATSLLAGGTDTQYF
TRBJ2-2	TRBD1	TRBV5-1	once	TGCGCCAGCAGCTTGGCTTCAGGGGGAACCGGGGAGCTGTTTTTT	CASSLASGGTGELFF
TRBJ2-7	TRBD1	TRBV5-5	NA	TGTGCCAGCAGCGAGGGACAGGGGTCATACTACGAGCAGTACTTC	CASSEGQGSYYEQYF
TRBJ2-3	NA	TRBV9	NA	TGTGCCAGCAGCGTCTATCCCGCCCCCAGCACAGATACGCAGTATTTT	CASSVYPAPSTDTQYF